Described below is a single T cell receptor beta chain sequence and its context. This sample is part of a study of early T cells in non-severe SARS-CoV-2 infection. Unique molecular identifiers (one per individual cDNA molecule) were attached. Each CDR3 protein is one row after TCRdb ran MiXCR on the 5' RACE reads. This sample has tens of thousands of distinct CDR3 sequences, with about a tenth found just once. Trimming removed 1 base from V and 0 bases from J, with 15 bases in between. This CDR3 is built from 18 residues. CDR1 and CDR2 from the germline V gene are LGHNA and YNFKEQ. This sequence joins TRBV4-2 and TRBJ1-4; weak D call: TRBD1 (6 bases). The sequence was obtained from an adult who was a healthcare worker with PCR-confirmed SARS-CoV-2 infection or an uninfected control (not recorded which). The source material was whole blood. The CDR3 DNA reads TGTGCCAGCAGCCAAGCGGCACAGGGTGGGGCAACTAATGAAAAACTGTTTTTT. This gives the protein CASSQAAQGGATNEKLFF.